This TCR beta chain was sequenced in a study of T cell responses to AZD1222 COVID-19 vaccine. Findings and caveats of the study: Spike-specific TCR breadth and depth grew following two AZD1222 doses. The donor cohort was predominantly white British with a female majority, and clonal diversity may have been underestimated. The span of vaccine-associated CD4 TCRs extended across spike, with dominance at 160-218 and 743-854. Reportedly, nearly half the spike-specific TCRs target unmutated variant regions.

Produced via immunoSEQ multiplex PCR; TCRdb's table is partial and in-frame only. The sample holds some 150,000 clones, around nine tenths seen once. Trimming shortened V by 2 bases and J by 1 base, and 11 bases separated the two germline ends. The CDR3 has 15 residues. Germline CDR1 reads LGHDT; CDR2 reads YNNKEL (reference sequence). Remarks on this clone: Its antigen remains unknown.

V and J are TRBV3-1 (or the pseudogene TRBV3-2) and TRBJ1-1; no clear D gene. The source of this sequence is an adult who had recovered from COVID-19. The specimen comprised peripheral blood, sampled after recovery from COVID-19. The CDR3 spells CASSQRAGPNTEAFF. CDR3 DNA sequence: TGTGCCAGCAGCCAACGAGCGGGTCCGAACACTGAAGCTTTCTTT.